Each of the 25 T cell receptor beta chains below was sequenced from the same sample in a study of T-cell memory formation after mild COVID-19. TCRdb re-called the 5' RACE reads with MiXCR, one entry per CDR3 protein. This sample has a few hundred thousand distinct CDR3 sequences, with more than 15% found just once. Sequences were obtained from PBMCs or a T cell subset sorted from them (not recorded which). The source of these receptors is a man aged 18 to 30 who had mild COVID-19 (a few samples of this study predate the infection). Cell type and time point are not known.

The chain combines TRBV7-2 with TRBJ1-5, with D uncertain. The CDR3 consists of 16 residues. Germline V gives CDR1 SGHTA, CDR2 FQGNSA. V was clipped by 4 bases and J by 0 bases, with 13 bases between them. The CDR3 DNA reads as TGTGCCAGCAGCTCATCGACCGCTAATAGCAATCAGCCCCAGCATTTT. This translates into CASSSSTANSNQPQHF.

This chain uses TRBV6-5 with TRBJ2-2, with 9 bases fitting TRBD1. The CDR3 is 17 residues long. With 0 bases clipped from V and 3 bases from J, the junction kept 5 bases outside the gene matches. From germline, CDR1 is MNHEY and CDR2 SVGAGI. CDR3 region: CASSYSGTGFDTGELFF. The CDR3, as DNA: TGTGCCAGCAGTTACTCGGGGACAGGGTTCGACACCGGGGAGCTGTTTTTT.

The rearrangement joins TRBV5-4 to TRBJ1-2; 10 nucleotides agree with TRBD1. There are 13 residues in the CDR3. V dropped 5 bases and J dropped 6; count of bases not matched to a gene: 4. Germline V gene lookup returns CDR1 SGHNT and CDR2 YYREEE (reference sequence). CDR3 sequence: CASSSGTGDGYTF. The CDR3 nucleotides read TGTGCCAGCAGTTCCGGGACAGGGGATGGCTACACCTTC.

This chain uses TRBV6-2 or TRBV6-3 with TRBJ2-2; D not certain. The CDR3 spans 16 residues. With 7 bases removed from V and 0 bases from J, the gap between germline ends came to 15 bases. The germline CDR1 and CDR2 sequences are MNHEY and SVGEGT. This CDR3 is CASTYGGFANTGELFF. CDR3 coding DNA: TGTGCCAGCACCTACGGTGGGTTCGCGAACACCGGGGAGCTGTTTTTT.

In its sample, this clonotype was seen many times. The V and J genes are TRBV5-1 and TRBJ2-3; D gene unclear. The CDR3 runs to 11 residues. Germline CDR1 is SGHRS and CDR2 is YFSETQ. Trimming pared 1 base from V and 6 bases from J, leaving 3 bases between. The CDR3 region is CASSLMDTQYF. CDR3 coding DNA: TGCGCCAGCAGCTTGATGGATACGCAGTATTTT.

This clonotype was counted at least ten times. The rearrangement joins TRBV5-1 to TRBJ2-7; weak D call: TRBD1 (7 bases). V gave up 2 bases and J gave up 4 bases, with 19 bases separating them. CDR1 is SGHRS, CDR2 YFSETQ, per germline. The CDR3 extends over 16 amino acids. The CDR3 region has the DNA TGCGCCAGCAGCTTTGGGGGGTCGACAGGGCAGTACGAGCAGTACTTC. Protein: CASSFGGSTGQYEQYF.

This rearrangement joins TRBV6-1 to TRBJ2-7, with 12 nucleotides matching TRBD2. Germline V CDR1 and CDR2: MNHNS, SASEGT. V lost 6 bases, J lost 6 bases, and 6 bases stayed unmatched. The CDR3 runs 14 residues. CDR3 loop: CASRLTSGGTEQYV. The CDR3 coding sequence is TGTGCCAGCAGACTGACTAGCGGGGGCACCGAGCAGTACGTC.

The gene calls are TRBV3-1 and TRBJ2-3; TRBD1 or TRBD2 may be the D gene (5 bases each). CDR3 length: 14 amino acids. V shed 2 bases and J shed 3 bases, with 9 bases lying between them. Germline V lookup: CDR1 LGHDT, CDR2 YNNKEL (reference sequence). The CDR3 protein is CASSQNEGTDTQYF. The CDR3 bases are TGTGCCAGCAGCCAAAACGAGGGGACAGATACGCAGTATTTT.

This clonotype showed up just a few times. An end of the junction does not agree with germline; a read error may underlie this. The chain joins TRBV5-1 to TRBJ2-1; 8 bases agree with TRBD2. The CDR3 is made up of 11 amino acids. CDR1 and CDR2 (germline): SGHRS, YFSETQ. DNA for the CDR3: TGCGCCAGCAGCCCCGGGACTAGTCCGGTCTTC. Translating it yields CASSPGTSPVF.

This clonotype has just a few counts. The genes are TRBV9 and TRBJ1-5, with D unresolved. The length of the CDR3 is 13 residues. Trimming pared 2 bases from V and 6 bases from J, leaving 9 bases between. Per germline, CDR1 SGDLS and CDR2 YYNGEE. The CDR3 DNA follows: TGTGCCAGCAGCGTCACCGTTGGTCAGCCCCAGCATTTT. It yields the protein CASSVTVGQPQHF. The full variable domain, completed using reference TRBV9 and TRBJ1-5, is DSGVTQTPKHLITATGQRVTLRCSPRSGDLSVYWYQQSLDQGLQFLIQYYNGEERAKGNILERFSAQQFPDLHSELNLSSLELGDSALYFCASSVTVGQPQHFGDGTRLSIL.

This clonotype has only a few counts. This CDR3 is CASSTAGSNSPLHF. CDR3 DNA: TGTGCCAGCAGTACCGCAGGTTCCAATTCACCCCTCCACTTT. V is TRBV25-1 and J is TRBJ1-6; D remains unclear. Trimming took off 5 bases at V and 7 bases at J, with 12 bases between the two ends. Germline V gene data show CDR1 as MGHDK and CDR2 as SYGVNS. The CDR3 length is 14 residues.

At least ten counts were recorded for this clonotype. This chain uses TRBV19 with TRBJ2-1; no clear D gene. Trimming left V 4 bases short and J 7 bases short, with 2 bases between. The CDR3 contains 10 residues. CDR1 and CDR2 from the germline V gene are LNHDA and SQIVND (reference sequence). In DNA form, the CDR3 reads TGTGCCAGTAGTACAAATGAGCAGTTCTTC. Amino acids: CASSTNEQFF.

A single count supports this clonotype. The V gene is TRBV29-1, the J gene TRBJ2-5; D could derive from TRBD1 or TRBD2 (6 bases each). V was shortened by 7 bases and J by 3 bases, with 9 bases between the two germline ends. Germline V lookup: CDR1 SQVTM, CDR2 ANQGSEA. The CDR3 runs 11 residues. The CDR3 nucleotides read TGCAGCGGGGGGGCAGAAGAGACCCAGTACTTC. Amino acid sequence: CSGGAEETQYF.

In its sample, this clonotype was seen a few times. The chain carries TRBV11-2 and TRBJ2-7; the D is unclear. Trimming shortened V by 3 bases and J by 4 bases, and 10 bases separated the two germline ends. There are 13 residues in the CDR3. The germline gives CDR1 SGHAT, CDR2 FQNNGV. The CDR3 coding sequence is TGTGCCAGCAGCTTTAGTGTCAGTTACGAGCAGTACTTC. Its protein is CASSFSVSYEQYF.

This clonotype was detected only a few times. The chain has TRBV7-9 and TRBJ1-4; no firm D call. CDR3 length: 16 residues. The V and J ends lost 2 bases and 4 bases respectively, with 14 bases between them. Per germline, CDR1 SEHNR and CDR2 FQNEAQ (reference sequence). The CDR3 DNA reads as TGTGCCAGCAGCTTAACTTCGGAACAGCTTAATGAAAAACTGTTTTTT. Translating it yields CASSLTSEQLNEKLFF.

The rearrangement joins TRBV5-1 to TRBJ2-7, with 7 nucleotides matching TRBD1. Germline V CDR1 and CDR2: SGHRS, YFSETQ. The CDR3 covers 14 residues. J lost 5 bases, V lost 0 bases, and 5 bases had no gene match. CDR3 loop: CASSLASGQDEQYV. The CDR3 nucleotides are TGCGCCAGCAGCTTGGCCTCCGGACAGGACGAGCAGTACGTC.

The table lists this clonotype with a few counts. This sequence joins TRBV7-2 and TRBJ1-5; D is uncertain. The CDR3 spans 17 residues. CDR1 is SGHTA and CDR2 is FQGNSA in the germline V gene. Trimming removed 5 bases from V and 5 bases from J, with 22 bases in between. CDR3 loop: CASSPTVALGGYQPQHF. The DNA of the CDR3 is TGTGCCAGCAGCCCAACAGTGGCCCTGGGTGGCTATCAGCCCCAGCATTTT.

The chain joins TRBV28 to TRBJ1-6, with 7 bases lining up with TRBD1. The CDR3 spans 15 residues. CDR1 is MDHEN, CDR2 SYDVKM, per germline. The V gene end was trimmed by 3 bases and the J gene end by 7 bases; junction bases not matched to a gene: 6. The CDR3 DNA follows: TGTGCCAGCAGTTTTCCCGCGACAGGGAATTCACCCCTCCACTTT. Translated, it gives CASSFPATGNSPLHF.

The chain carries TRBV4-1 and TRBJ2-3; D ambiguous. V was shortened by 3 bases and J by 0 bases, with 7 bases between the two germline ends. The CDR3 runs to 14 residues. Germline CDR1 and CDR2: MGHRA and YSYEKL. The CDR3 is CASSHYRSTDTQYF. The CDR3 nucleotides read TGCGCCAGCAGCCACTACAGAAGCACAGATACGCAGTATTTT.

The CDR3 loop reads CASSRSASIHNEQFF. CDR3 coding DNA: TGTGCCAGCAGCCGCTCGGCTTCTATCCACAATGAGCAGTTCTTC. The chain is built from TRBV5-4 and TRBJ2-1; no clear D. The germline CDR1 and CDR2 sequences are SGHNT and YYREEE (reference sequence). V lost 4 bases and J 5 bases, leaving 16 bases between the germline ends. The CDR3 is 15 residues long. Full variable domain (remainder filled in from reference TRBV5-4 and TRBJ2-1): ETGVTQSPTHLIKTRGQQVTLRCSSQSGHNTVSWYQQALGQGPQFIFQYYREEENGRGNFPPRFSGLQFPNYSSELNVNALELDDSALYLCASSRSASIHNEQFFGPGTRLTVL.

In this sample, this clonotype turned up many times. The V call is TRBV6-6, the J call TRBJ2-2; TRBD2 agrees at 8 bases. The CDR3 runs 13 residues. Germline CDR1 is MNHNY and CDR2 is SVGAGI (reference sequence). Losses at the gene ends were 5 bases for V and 6 bases for J; bases not matched to a gene: 2. The CDR3 bases are TGTGCCAGCAGTCGGGGGGGAGCCGGGGAGCTGTTTTTT. Amino acids: CASSRGGAGELFF.

The rearrangement uses TRBV24-1 and TRBJ2-2, with D possibly being TRBD1 (5 bases). V shed 6 bases and J shed 5 bases, with 12 bases lying between them. This CDR3 has 14 amino acids. CDR1 and CDR2 from the germline V gene are KGHDR and SFDVKD. The CDR3 here is CATSQQGRTGELFF. The CDR3, as DNA: TGTGCCACCAGTCAGCAGGGCCGAACCGGGGAGCTGTTTTTT.

This chain links TRBV12-3 or TRBV12-4 with TRBJ1-4; no firm D call. The CDR3 loop spans 13 amino acids. V was pared by 6 bases and J by 8 bases, with 13 bases between. DNA for the CDR3: TGTGCCAGCAGCGAAACCAGCGGGGAAAAACTGTTTTTT. This gives the protein CASSETSGEKLFF.

This clonotype was counted only a few times. The chain is built from TRBV27 and TRBJ1-5; D not resolved. Trimming left V 2 bases short and J 7 bases short, with 9 bases between. Germline assignment: CDR1 MNHEY and CDR2 SMNVEV (reference sequence). This CDR3 comprises 13 residues. The CDR3 spells CASSLAVGQPQHF. As DNA, the CDR3 is TGTGCCAGCAGTTTAGCGGTCGGCCAGCCCCAGCATTTT.

The gene calls are TRBV11-2 and TRBJ2-5; D perhaps matches TRBD2 (6 bases). Trimming pared 2 bases from V and 2 bases from J, leaving 12 bases between. Per the germline V gene, CDR1 is SGHAT and CDR2 is FQNNGV. CDR3 size: 15 residues. CDR3 residues: CASSLSGGLQETQYF. The CDR3 bases are TGTGCCAGCAGCTTATCCGGGGGACTTCAAGAGACCCAGTACTTC.